This is a list of T cell receptor beta chains from one sample in a study of cytomegalovirus exposure and HLA in healthy donors. Sequenced by immunoSEQ multiplex PCR; TCRdb stores in-frame clones only, minus some. Found here are roughly 130,000 clones, about four fifths of them singletons; the top ten hold approximately 1%. Source material: PBMCs. These receptors all come from a human donor in good health. Each CDR3 is given with its conserved first and last residue. D genes are given only for firm matches. The size entry is marked missing in some rows and otherwise reads once, few, many or a size class.

D	V	J	size	CDR3	DNA
-	TRBV6-1	TRBJ2-5	-	CASSAYFRGTQYF	TGTGCCAGCAGTGCTTATTTCCGGGGGACCCAGTACTTC
-	TRBV2	TRBJ2-2	-	CASRTEGVGGELFF	TGTGCCAGCAGGACTGAGGGGGTCGGCGGGGAGCTGTTTTTT
-	TRBV28	TRBJ2-5	-	CASSPGQETQYF	TGTGCCAGCAGCCCCGGCCAAGAGACCCAGTACTTC
-	TRBV27	TRBJ2-3	-	CASSHTDTQYF	TGTGCCAGCAGTCATACAGATACGCAGTATTTT
-	TRBV28	TRBJ2-6	-	CASRRALGANVLTF	TGTGCCAGCCGAAGAGCTCTGGGCGCCAACGTCCTGACTTTC
-	TRBV27	TRBJ1-3	-	CASSLSPSSGNTIYF	TGTGCCAGCAGTTTATCCCCGAGCTCTGGAAACACCATATATTTT
TRBD2	TRBV6-5	TRBJ2-7	-	CASRQLAGGMYEQYF	TGTGCCAGCAGACAACTAGCGGGGGGAATGTACGAGCAGTACTTC
-	TRBV28	TRBJ1-5	once	CASSFSADGGPQHF	TGTGCCAGCAGTTTTTCGGCAGACGGGGGGCCCCAGCATTTT
-	TRBV11-2	TRBJ1-6	few	CASSLSFRGADYNSPLHF	TGTGCCAGCAGCTTAAGCTTTCGCGGAGCAGACTATAATTCACCCCTCCACTTT
TRBD2	TRBV19	TRBJ2-1	few	CASTGGGWNEQFF	TGTGCCAGTACCGGCGGGGGGTGGAATGAGCAGTTCTTC
TRBD1	TRBV2	TRBJ1-1	few	CASRGGQGVTEAFF	TGTGCCAGCAGGGGGGGACAGGGGGTCACTGAAGCTTTCTTT
-	TRBV7-2	TRBJ2-7	-	CASSSGVGKGEQYF	TGTGCCAGCAGCTCGGGGGTCGGGAAAGGGGAGCAGTACTTC
TRBD1	TRBV2	TRBJ2-7	-	CASRGTDTYEQYF	TGTGCCAGCAGGGGGACAGATACCTACGAGCAGTACTTC
TRBD1	TRBV6-5	TRBJ2-3	-	CASSPGPGGMGTQYF	TGTGCCAGCAGCCCAGGGCCAGGGGGTATGGGTACGCAGTATTTT
-	TRBV4-1	TRBJ2-2	few	CASSPIPLRGTGELFF	TGCGCCAGCAGCCCCATTCCTTTACGGGGCACCGGGGAGCTGTTTTTT
-	TRBV7-9	TRBJ2-2	-	CSSIPAWLANTGELFF	TGTTCCAGCATCCCCGCCTGGCTAGCCAACACCGGGGAGCTGTTTTTT
-	TRBV23-1	TRBJ1-6	few	CASSHQGKGSPLHF	TGCGCCAGCAGTCATCAGGGGAAGGGTTCACCCCTCCACTTT
-	TRBV27	TRBJ2-1	-	CASSSNGYNEQFF	TGTGCCAGCAGTTCAAACGGTTACAATGAGCAGTTCTTC
TRBD2	TRBV5-1	TRBJ2-7	-	CASSATSGGYFDEQYF	TGCGCCAGCAGCGCCACTAGCGGGGGGTACTTCGACGAGCAGTACTTC
TRBD2	TRBV7-3	TRBJ2-1	-	CASSLNGGGASVNEQFF	TGTGCCAGCAGCTTAAACGGCGGGGGGGCTTCCGTCAATGAGCAGTTCTTC
TRBD1	TRBV5-6	TRBJ2-1	-	CASSLAWGTGYNEQFF	TGTGCCAGCAGCTTGGCGTGGGGGACAGGGTACAATGAGCAGTTCTTC
-	TRBV5-6	TRBJ2-7	few	CASSFLHEQYF	TGTGCCAGCAGCTTTCTCCACGAGCAGTACTTC
TRBD1	TRBV29-1	TRBJ1-1	few	CSVELEGGAGNTEAFF	TGCAGCGTTGAATTGGAAGGGGGCGCAGGAAACACTGAAGCTTTCTTT
-	TRBV27	TRBJ2-3	-	CASSIAVTNTDTQYF	TGTGCCAGCAGCATAGCGGTCACGAACACAGATACGCAGTATTTT
TRBD1	TRBV4-2	TRBJ1-2	once	CASSQDDRGANYGYTF	TGTGCCAGCAGCCAAGACGACAGGGGGGCTAACTATGGCTACACCTTC
-	TRBV2	TRBJ1-1	few	CASRRVMNTEAFF	TGTGCCAGCAGGAGGGTAATGAACACTGAAGCTTTCTTT
TRBD1	TRBV6-5	TRBJ1-6	few	CASRAQGNGSPLHF	TGTGCCAGCAGGGCACAGGGGAACGGTTCACCCCTCCACTTT
-	TRBV5-1	TRBJ2-7	-	CASSWGVSYEQYF	TGCGCCAGCAGTTGGGGGGTCTCCTACGAGCAGTACTTC
-	TRBV5-1	TRBJ2-5	-	CASSMGHHVETQYF	TGCGCCAGCAGCATGGGACACCACGTCGAGACCCAGTACTTC
TRBD2	TRBV9	TRBJ2-1	-	CASSPTSGLSYNEQFF	TGTGCCAGCAGCCCTACTAGCGGACTATCCTACAATGAGCAGTTCTTC
-	TRBV5-1	TRBJ2-7	-	CASSQLGYEQYF	TGCGCCAGCAGCCAACTAGGCTACGAGCAGTACTTC
TRBD2	TRBV5-1	TRBJ2-4	once	CASSLSGGLEGIQYF	TGCGCCAGCAGCCTTAGCGGGGGGTTGGAGGGCATTCAGTACTTC
TRBD1	TRBV28	TRBJ2-1	-	CASSRRDSGLNEQFF	TGTGCCAGCAGCCGCCGGGACAGCGGCCTAAATGAGCAGTTCTTC